This T cell receptor (beta chain) was identified in a study of beta chain features in type 1 diabetes. As every portion of the isolated RNA was reverse transcribed, the sequencing read expressed TCRB transcripts. It was found that naive, central memory and regulatory T cell samples averaged about 3.4 million reads. Clones were sequenced by immunoSEQ multiplex PCR, and TCRdb holds only the in-frame ones, with some missing. The repertoire holds under 400,000 clones, with roughly 12% as singletons. Averaging around 110 mL, one heparinised blood draw came from each individual donor. Sorting of CD4+ naive, central memory, regulatory and stem cell-like memory cells was performed via CD45RO/CCR7/CD25/CD127/CD95/CD27. The CDR3 sequence is 13 residues long. The V gene end was trimmed by 4 bases and the J gene end by 9 bases; junction bases not matched to a gene: 6. CDR1 is MGHDK, CDR2 SYGVNS, per germline.

Sequencing used naive CD4+ T cells from blood. The rearrangement links TRBV25-1 to TRBJ2-1, with TRBD1 identical over 7 bases. This TCR derives from a man aged 18 to 30 in good health. CDR3 sequence reads: CASSGLRGTEQFF. DNA of the CDR3: TGTGCCAGCAGTGGACTCAGGGGGACTGAGCAGTTCTTC.